This T cell receptor beta chain emerged from a study of blood T cell repertoires in COVID-19. Whole-study context: Samples representing acute and convalescent COVID-19 were sourced from the United States, Italy and Spain. T cells, B-cell-depleted T cells, or PBMCs supplied cDNA or gDNA.

Germline values: CDR1 SQVTM, CDR2 ANQGSEA. The trim removed 7 bases at V and 5 bases at J, leaving 5 bases unmatched. The CDR3 length is 13 residues. Authors' data handling: Amplified reference gene primers provided the basis for estimating nucleated cell counts. TCRdb keeps only in-frame clones here, not all; method: immunoSEQ multiplex PCR. That table furnishes V, J and clone size, whereas the DNA furnished D and trimming. The sample carries more than 100,000 clones, about 79% recorded once. The clonotype originates from a man between 65 and 80 years old with acute or convalescent COVID-19. Material: peripheral blood. V is TRBV29-1 and J is TRBJ1-1, with 12 positions matching TRBD1. The CDR3 nucleotides are TGCAGCGGGGACAGGGGGCTATCTACTGAAGCTTTCTTT. Translated, it gives CSGDRGLSTEAFF.